This T cell receptor (beta chain) was profiled in a study of siplizumab effects on memory and regulatory T cells. Regarding the study as a whole: Treg-derived clones made up an average of about 73% of mappable alloreactive CD4+ clones with siplizumab and 25% to 30% in controls.

A note on this clone: Its antigen is not identified.

The germline gives CDR1 MDHEN, CDR2 SYDVKM. The CDR3 has 12 residues. The V and J ends lost 7 bases and 4 bases respectively, with 7 bases between them. TCRdb's table, derived via immunoSEQ multiplex PCR, lists solely in-frame clones and lacks some. The sample lists 100,000 or so clones, 85% to 95% occurring once. Sequenced sample: non-Treg CD4+ T cells sorted from blood. The gene calls are TRBV28 and TRBJ2-2; no clear D gene. The sequence came from a human donor in good health. CDR3 protein: CASKGGTGELFF. CDR3 nucleotide sequence: TGTGCCAGCAAGGGTGGCACCGGGGAGCTGTTTTTT.